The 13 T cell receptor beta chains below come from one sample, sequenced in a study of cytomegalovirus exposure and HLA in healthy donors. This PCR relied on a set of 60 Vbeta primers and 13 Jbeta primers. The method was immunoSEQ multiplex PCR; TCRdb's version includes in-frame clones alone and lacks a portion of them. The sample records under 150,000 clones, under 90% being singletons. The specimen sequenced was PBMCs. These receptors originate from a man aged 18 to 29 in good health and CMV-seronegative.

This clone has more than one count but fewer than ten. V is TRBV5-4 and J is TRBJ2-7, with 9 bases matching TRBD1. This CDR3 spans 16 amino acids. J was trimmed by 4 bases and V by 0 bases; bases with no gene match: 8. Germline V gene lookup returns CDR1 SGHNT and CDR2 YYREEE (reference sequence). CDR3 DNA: TGTGCCAGCAGCTTGGACCCCGGGACAGGGAATTACGAGCAGTACTTC. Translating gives CASSLDPGTGNYEQYF. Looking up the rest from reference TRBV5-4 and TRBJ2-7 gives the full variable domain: ETGVTQSPTHLIKTRGQQVTLRCSSQSGHNTVSWYQQALGQGPQFIFQYYREEENGRGNFPPRFSGLQFPNYSSELNVNALELDDSALYLCASSLDPGTGNYEQYFGPGTRLTVT.

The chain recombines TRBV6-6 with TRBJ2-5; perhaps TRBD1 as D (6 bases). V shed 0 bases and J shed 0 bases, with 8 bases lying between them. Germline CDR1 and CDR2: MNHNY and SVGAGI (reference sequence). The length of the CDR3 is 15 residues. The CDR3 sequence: CASSYSAGDQETQYF. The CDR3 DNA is TGTGCCAGCAGTTACTCTGCAGGGGACCAAGAGACCCAGTACTTC.

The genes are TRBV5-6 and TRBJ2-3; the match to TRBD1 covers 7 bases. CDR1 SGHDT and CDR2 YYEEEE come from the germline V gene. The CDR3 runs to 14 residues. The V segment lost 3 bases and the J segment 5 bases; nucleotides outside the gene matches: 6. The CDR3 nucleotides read TGTGCCAGCAGCTCTTCCGGGACAGTAGATACGCAGTATTTT. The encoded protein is CASSSSGTVDTQYF.

The CDR3 here is CASRPNSGNTIYF. The CDR3, as DNA: TGTGCCAGCAGACCTAACTCTGGAAACACCATATATTTT. The gene calls are TRBV27 and TRBJ1-3; no reliable D call. V lost 6 bases to trimming and J lost 0 bases, with 6 bases between them. The CDR3 length is 13 residues. Per the germline V gene, CDR1 is MNHEY and CDR2 is SMNVEV (reference sequence).

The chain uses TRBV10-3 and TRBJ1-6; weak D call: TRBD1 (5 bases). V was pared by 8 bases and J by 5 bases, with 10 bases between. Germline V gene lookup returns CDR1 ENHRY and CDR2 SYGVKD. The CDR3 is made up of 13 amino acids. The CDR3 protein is CAIAQVNNSPLHF. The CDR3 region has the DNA TGTGCCATCGCACAGGTGAATAATTCACCCCTCCACTTT.

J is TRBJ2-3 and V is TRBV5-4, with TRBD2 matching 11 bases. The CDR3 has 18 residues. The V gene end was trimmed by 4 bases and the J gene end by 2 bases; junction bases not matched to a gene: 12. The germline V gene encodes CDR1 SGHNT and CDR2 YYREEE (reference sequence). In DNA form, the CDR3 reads TGTGCCAGCAGCCATGGGACTAGCGGTAACCTATACACAGATACGCAGTATTTT. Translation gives CASSHGTSGNLYTDTQYF.

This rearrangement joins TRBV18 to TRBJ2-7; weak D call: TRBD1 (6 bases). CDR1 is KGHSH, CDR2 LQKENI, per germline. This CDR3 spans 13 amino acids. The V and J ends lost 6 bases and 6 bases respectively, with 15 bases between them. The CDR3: CASSPGRGREQYF. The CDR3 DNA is TGTGCCAGCTCCCCGGGCAGGGGTCGCGAGCAGTACTTC.

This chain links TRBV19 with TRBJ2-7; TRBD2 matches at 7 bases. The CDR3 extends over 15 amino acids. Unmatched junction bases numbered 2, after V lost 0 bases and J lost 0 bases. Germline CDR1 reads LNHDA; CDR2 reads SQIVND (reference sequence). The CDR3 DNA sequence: TGTGCCAGTAGTATAGAAGCGGGGAGCTCCTACGAGCAGTACTTC. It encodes CASSIEAGSSYEQYF.

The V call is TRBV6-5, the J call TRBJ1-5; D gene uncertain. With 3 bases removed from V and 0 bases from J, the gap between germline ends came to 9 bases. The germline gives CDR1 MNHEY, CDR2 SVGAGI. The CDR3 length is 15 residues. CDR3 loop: CASSYRGGSNQPQHF. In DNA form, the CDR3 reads TGTGCCAGCAGTTATCGGGGAGGTAGCAATCAGCCCCAGCATTTT.

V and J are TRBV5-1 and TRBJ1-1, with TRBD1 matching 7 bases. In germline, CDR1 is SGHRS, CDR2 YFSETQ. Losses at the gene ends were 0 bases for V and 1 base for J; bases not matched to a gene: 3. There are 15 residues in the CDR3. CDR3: CASSLAGTENTEAFF. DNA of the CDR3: TGCGCCAGCAGCTTGGCTGGGACAGAGAACACTGAAGCTTTCTTT.

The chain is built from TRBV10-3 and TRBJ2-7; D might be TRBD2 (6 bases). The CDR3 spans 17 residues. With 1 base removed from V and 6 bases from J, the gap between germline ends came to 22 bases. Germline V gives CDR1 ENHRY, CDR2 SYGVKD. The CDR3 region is CAISEYGGSRVRVEQYF. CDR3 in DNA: TGTGCCATCAGTGAGTACGGGGGATCAAGGGTTCGAGTCGAGCAGTACTTC.

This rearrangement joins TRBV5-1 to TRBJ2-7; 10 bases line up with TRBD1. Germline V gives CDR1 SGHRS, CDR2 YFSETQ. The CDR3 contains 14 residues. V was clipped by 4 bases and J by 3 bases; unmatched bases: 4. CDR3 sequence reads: CASSGGTGVYEQYF. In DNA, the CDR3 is TGCGCCAGCAGCGGGGGGACAGGGGTCTACGAGCAGTACTTC. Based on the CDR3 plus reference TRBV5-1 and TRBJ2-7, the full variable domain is KAGVTQTPRYLIKTRGQQVTLSCSPISGHRSVSWYQQTPGQGLQFLFEYFSETQRNKGNFPGRFSGRQFSNSRSEMNVSTLELGDSALYLCASSGGTGVYEQYFGPGTRLTVT.

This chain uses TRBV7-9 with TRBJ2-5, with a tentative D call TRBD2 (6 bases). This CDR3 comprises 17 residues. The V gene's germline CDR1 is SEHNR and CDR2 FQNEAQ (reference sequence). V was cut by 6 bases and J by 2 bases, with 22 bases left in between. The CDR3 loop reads CASSFRGRAGLQETQYF. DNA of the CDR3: TGTGCCAGCAGTTTCCGCGGTCGGGCGGGGCTTCAAGAGACCCAGTACTTC.